This T cell receptor beta chain came from a study of radiotherapy plus CTLA-4 blockade in lung cancer. Study as a whole: Disease control was seen in approximately 29% of patients, objective responses in around 17%.

Study findings and constraints: TCR clones from tumors expanded in blood after radiotherapy plus ipilimumab.

This clone was counted a few times. Its antigen is currently unknown. The method was immunoSEQ multiplex PCR; TCRdb's version includes in-frame clones alone and lacks a portion of them. The sample has roughly 50,000 clones, around nine tenths seen once. The length of the CDR3 is 13 residues. Germline V gives CDR1 SGHRS, CDR2 YFSETQ. V was pared by 4 bases and J by 4 bases, with 4 bases of the junction left unmatched. The sequencing used peripheral blood, collected from a patient treated with radiotherapy plus ipilimumab. V usage is TRBV5-1 and J usage is TRBJ1-1; 7 bases match TRBD1. This receptor was obtained from a human donor with non-small cell lung cancer whose response to radiotherapy plus ipilimumab could not be evaluated. CDR3 in amino acids: CASSPGGSTEAFF. For the CDR3, the DNA is TGCGCCAGCAGCCCAGGGGGAAGCACTGAAGCTTTCTTT. Full variable domain (outside the CDR3, taken from reference TRBV5-1 and TRBJ1-1): KAGVTQTPRYLIKTRGQQVTLSCSPISGHRSVSWYQQTPGQGLQFLFEYFSETQRNKGNFPGRFSGRQFSNSRSEMNVSTLELGDSALYLCASSPGGSTEAFFGQGTRLTVV.